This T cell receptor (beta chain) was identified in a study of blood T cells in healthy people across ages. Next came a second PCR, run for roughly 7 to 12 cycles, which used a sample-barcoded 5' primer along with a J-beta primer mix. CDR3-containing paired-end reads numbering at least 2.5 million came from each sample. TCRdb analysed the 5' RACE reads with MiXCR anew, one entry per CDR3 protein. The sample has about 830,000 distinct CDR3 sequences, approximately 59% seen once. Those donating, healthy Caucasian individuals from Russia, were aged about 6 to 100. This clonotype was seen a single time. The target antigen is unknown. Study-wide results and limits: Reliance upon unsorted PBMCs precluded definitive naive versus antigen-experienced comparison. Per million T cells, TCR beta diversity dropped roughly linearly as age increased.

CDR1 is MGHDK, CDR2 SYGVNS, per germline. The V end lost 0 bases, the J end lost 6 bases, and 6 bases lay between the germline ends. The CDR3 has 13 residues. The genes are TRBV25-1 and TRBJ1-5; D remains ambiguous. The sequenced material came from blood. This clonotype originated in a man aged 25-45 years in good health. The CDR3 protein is CASSEYKGQPQHF. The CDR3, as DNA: TGTGCCAGCAGTGAATACAAGGGTCAGCCCCAGCATTTT.